The rows below give T cell receptor beta chains drawn from one sample of a study of untreated major depressive disorder. Repertoires were generated with immunoSEQ multiplex PCR, while TCRdb's copy carries only in-frame clones and drops some. The repertoire holds just over 20,000 clones, roughly 86% seen once, with 5.1% in the top ten. Specimen: CD4+ T cells from PBMCs. Receptor source: a woman under 40 in good health. CDR3s include the opening cysteine and the closing phenylalanine or tryptophan. A D gene is named only where the DNA matches it firmly. A row's size may be missing; if present it is once, few, many or a size class.

TRBV7-2	TRBD1	TRBJ1-5	-	TGTGCCAGCAGCCATGGACAGGTGTACGTGCCCCAGCATTTT	CASSHGQVYVPQHF
TRBV2	TRBD1	TRBJ2-2	-	TGTGCCAGCAGGAACAGGGGGCCAGGGACCGGGGAGCTGTTTTTT	CASRNRGPGTGELFF
TRBV10-3	TRBD1	TRBJ1-5	-	TGTGCCATCAGTGAGTCCGATACAGGGGGTACGAGTCAGCCCCAGCATTTT	CAISESDTGGTSQPQHF
TRBV6-5	TRBD1	TRBJ2-7	-	TGTGCCAGCAGTTACTCAGGGACAGGGCCCTACGAGCAGTACTTC	CASSYSGTGPYEQYF
TRBV6-5	-	TRBJ1-1	-	TGTGCCAGCACCCGCGAAGGGGTCACTGAAGCTTTCTTT	CASTREGVTEAFF
TRBV30	-	TRBJ2-1	-	TGTGCCTGGAGTGCCAGGGCCGATGAGCAGTTCTTC	CAWSARADEQFF
TRBV6-1	-	TRBJ1-5	few	TGTGCCAGCAGTGAAGAGACCGGTCAGCCCCAGCATTTT	CASSEETGQPQHF
TRBV7-2	TRBD1	TRBJ2-5	-	TGTGCCAGCAGCTTAGGGGGGACAGTAAAAGAGACCCAGTACTTC	CASSLGGTVKETQYF
TRBV4-1	-	TRBJ1-5	-	TGCGCCAGCAGCCAAGATTACAAGACCAGGGTTCAGCCCCAGCATTTT	CASSQDYKTRVQPQHF
TRBV28	-	TRBJ2-7	-	TGTGCCAGCAGTTTTAGCGACGAGCAGTACTTC	CASSFSDEQYF
TRBV18	-	TRBJ1-1	-	TGTGCCAGCTCACCACGAGTAGGGGAAGGTTTTAGTAGTACTGAAGCTTTCTTT	CASSPRVGEGFSSTEAFF
TRBV28	-	TRBJ1-2	-	TGTGCCAGCAGGACCGATGGGGGCTACACCTTC	CASRTDGGYTF
TRBV2	TRBD1	TRBJ2-1	-	TGTGCCAGCAAATTGGGACAGGGGAATGAGCAGTTCTTC	CASKLGQGNEQFF
TRBV19	-	TRBJ1-4	-	TGTGCCACCAGGAGCGGGCTGGTTAATGAAAAACTGTTTTTT	CATRSGLVNEKLFF
TRBV29-1	-	TRBJ1-1	-	TGCAGCGTTGGGACAAGAATGAACACTGAAGCTTTCTTT	CSVGTRMNTEAFF
TRBV5-4	-	TRBJ2-7	-	TGTGCCAGCAGCTTGGGACGGGGGAGCGCCTACGAGCAGTACTTC	CASSLGRGSAYEQYF
TRBV9	-	TRBJ2-2	-	TGTGCCAGCAGCGTACGGGGAGGTTTGTGGACGGATACGGATAACACCGGGGAGCTGTTTTTT	CASSVRGGLWTDTDNTGELFF
TRBV19	-	TRBJ1-6	-	TGTGCCAGTAGTCCCATGTCGGGTACAAATTCACCCCTCCACTTT	CASSPMSGTNSPLHF
TRBV7-2	-	TRBJ2-5	-	TGTGCCAGCAGCTTAGGTCAGGGAGAGACCCAGTACTTC	CASSLGQGETQYF
TRBV11-2	-	TRBJ1-2	-	TGTGCCAGCAGCTTAGATAAAGGGTCCACCTTC	CASSLDKGSTF
TRBV29-1	TRBD2	TRBJ2-5	few	TGCAGCTCGACTAGCGGCCAAGAGACCCAGTACTTC	CSSTSGQETQYF
TRBV14	-	TRBJ1-2	-	TGTGCCAGCAGCCAGGAGTTGTATGGCTACACCTTC	CASSQELYGYTF
TRBV6-5	-	TRBJ1-5	-	TGTGCCAGCAGTTATTCCTGGGGCAATCAGCCCCAGCATTTT	CASSYSWGNQPQHF
TRBV11-1	-	TRBJ2-7	-	TGTGCCAGCAGCTTAAGGGGTATCTCCTACGAGCAGTACTTC	CASSLRGISYEQYF
TRBV29-1	-	TRBJ2-3	-	TGCAGCGTTGGTCCTGGGGGAGATACGCAGTATTTT	CSVGPGGDTQYF
TRBV4-3	-	TRBJ1-3	once	TGCGCCAGCAGCCAAGCCGGGACGTCTGGAAACACCATATATTTT	CASSQAGTSGNTIYF
TRBV15	-	TRBJ2-7	-	TGTGCCACCAGAGACGGCCCTAACACCTACGAGCAGTACTTC	CATRDGPNTYEQYF
TRBV19	-	TRBJ2-1	-	TGTGCCAGTAGTATACAAGCCTCCTACAATGAGCAGTTCTTC	CASSIQASYNEQFF
TRBV28	-	TRBJ2-7	few	TGTGCCAGCAGCCAAGGGGCCCTCACGAATTGGGGGAGATCCTACGAGCAGTACTTC	CASSQGALTNWGRSYEQYF
TRBV12-5	-	TRBJ1-2	-	TGTGCTAGTGGTTTCTCCACAGCGAGCAAGGGCTACACCTTC	CASGFSTASKGYTF
TRBV28	-	TRBJ1-1	once	TGTGCCAGCAGAACGGTGAACACTGAAGCTTTCTTT	CASRTVNTEAFF
TRBV30	-	TRBJ1-5	few	TGTGCCTGGAGTATAGGGGGGGCTGGTCAGCCCCAGCATTTT	CAWSIGGAGQPQHF
TRBV10-2	-	TRBJ1-1	-	TGCGCCAGCAGAGAAACCGGGAACACTGAAGCTTTCTTT	CASRETGNTEAFF
TRBV11-3	-	TRBJ2-5	-	TGTGCCAGCAAAGGGGTCCAAGAGACCCAGTACTTC	CASKGVQETQYF
TRBV6-1	-	TRBJ1-4	-	TGTGCCAGCATGGAGGCCCTTAATGAAAAACTGTTTTTT	CASMEALNEKLFF
TRBV2	TRBD1	TRBJ2-1	-	TGTGCCAGCAATGAGAGGGACAGGGGGCCCAATGAGCAGTTCTTC	CASNERDRGPNEQFF
TRBV2	TRBD1	TRBJ1-4	-	TGTGCCAGCACCAAGGGACAGGGACCAACTAATGAAAAACTGTTTTTT	CASTKGQGPTNEKLFF
TRBV29-1	TRBD1	TRBJ2-3	-	TGCAGCGTTGAAGATATGGACAGGGTAGATACGCAGTATTTT	CSVEDMDRVDTQYF
TRBV4-1	-	TRBJ2-5	-	TGCGCCAGCAGCCAAGCCCGGGACAAACAAGAGACCCAGTACTTC	CASSQARDKQETQYF
TRBV2	TRBD1	TRBJ1-1	-	TGTGCCAGCAGGGCCCCTAGACAGGGGGGTTCCACTGAAGCTTTCTTT	CASRAPRQGGSTEAFF
TRBV28	TRBD1	TRBJ2-1	-	TGTGCCAGCAGTTCACGTGGTGGGACAGGGTCCCCAATCGAGCAGTTCTTC	CASSSRGGTGSPIEQFF
TRBV2	-	TRBJ1-5	-	TGTGCCAGCAGTGAGGGCGGTGCTGGCAATCAGCCCCAGCATTTT	CASSEGGAGNQPQHF
TRBV30	-	TRBJ1-2	few	TGTGCCTGGACGACTAACTATGGCTACACCTTC	CAWTTNYGYTF
TRBV5-6	TRBD1	TRBJ1-3	few	TGTGCCAGCAGCTTCTATTCCGGGACAGGGACGGGAAACACCATATATTTT	CASSFYSGTGTGNTIYF
TRBV19	-	TRBJ1-5	once	TGTGCCAGTAGTATAGGGGATATTAATAGCAATCAGCCCCAGCATTTT	CASSIGDINSNQPQHF
TRBV19	TRBD1	TRBJ1-2	once	TGTGCCAGTAGTATCCGGGACAGGGGAAAGGGCTACACCTTC	CASSIRDRGKGYTF
TRBV7-8	TRBD1	TRBJ1-2	-	TGTGCCAGCAGCTTTTCGGGGACAGGGAACTATGGCTACACCTTC	CASSFSGTGNYGYTF
TRBV7-2	-	TRBJ2-7	-	TGTGCCAGCAGCAAGCAGGGTTGGGGCTCCTACGAGCAGTACTTC	CASSKQGWGSYEQYF
TRBV19	-	TRBJ1-2	-	TGTGCCAGTAGTATGGGGGCGAGGGGCTACACCTTC	CASSMGARGYTF
TRBV5-4	TRBD1	TRBJ2-5	-	TGTGCCAGCAGCCCCGATGCGACAGGGCCAGAGACCCAGTACTTC	CASSPDATGPETQYF
TRBV7-2	-	TRBJ1-2	-	TGTGCCAGCAGCACCCACCCCAACTATGGCTACACCTTC	CASSTHPNYGYTF
TRBV6-5	TRBD1	TRBJ2-4	-	TGTGCCAGCAGTTACTCGGACAGGGGGGTTAACATTCAGTACTTC	CASSYSDRGVNIQYF
TRBV11-2	TRBD1	TRBJ2-2	-	TGTGCCAGCAGCTGGGACAGGGGCGGCGGGGAGCTGTTTTTT	CASSWDRGGGELFF
TRBV27	TRBD1	TRBJ1-5	-	TGTGCCAGCAGTTTATCGGGACAGGGGGCATATCAGCCCCAGCATTTT	CASSLSGQGAYQPQHF
TRBV30	-	TRBJ1-2	-	TGTGCCTGGAGAGTACGGCTGGGGGGCTACACCTTC	CAWRVRLGGYTF